This TCR beta chain was profiled in a study of blood T cell repertoires in COVID-19. CDR1 is SGHVS and CDR2 is FQNEAQ in the germline V gene. The germline V and J ends were trimmed by 0 bases and 6 bases, with 6 bases remaining between them. CDR3 length: 13 residues. Produced via immunoSEQ multiplex PCR; TCRdb's table is partial and in-frame only. The table includes 90,000 to 100,000 clones, approximately 80% detected once. V and J are TRBV7-8 and TRBJ1-5; no clear D. The sequencing sample was made of peripheral blood. The source of this sequence is a man aged 60 to 69 with acute or convalescent COVID-19. The DNA for the CDR3 is TGTGCCAGCAGCTTAGCGAGTTCTCAGCCCCAGCATTTT. Its protein product is CASSLASSQPQHF. The full variable domain, rest sourced from reference TRBV7-8 and TRBJ1-5, is GAGVSQSPRYKVAKRGQDVALRCDPISGHVSLFWYQQALGQGPEFLTYFQNEAQLDKSGLPSDRFFAERPEGSVSTLKIQRTQQEDSAVYLCASSLASSQPQHFGDGTRLSIL.